This entry describes one T cell receptor beta chain. Its cognate antigen is unknown. Germline CDR1 is SGDLS and CDR2 is YYNGEE. This CDR3 is 16 amino acids long. V gave up 4 bases and J gave up 3 bases; unmatched junction bases: 11. This entry belongs to a study of cytomegalovirus exposure and HLA in healthy donors. The donors gave bone marrow, and they were healthy. The study's findings and limits: Versus the roughly 700-donor mean, an Asian-associated ancestry cluster reportedly showed fewer N-insertions in a later analysis. In all likelihood, a cluster of highly shared sequence variants was a sequencing artifact.

The PCR used 60 Vbeta and 13 Jbeta primers. Profiled with immunoSEQ multiplex PCR; TCRdb holds only in-frame clones, not every one. The sample yields about 93,000 clones, over 75% seen once. The sequenced sample consisted of PBMCs. The TCR comes from a man aged 50-59 years in good health and CMV-seronegative. The rearrangement uses TRBV9 and TRBJ2-3; 7 nucleotides align to TRBD2. In DNA, the CDR3 is TGTGCCAGCAGCCTAAAAGCGGGGCTGGGGACAGATACGCAGTATTTT. This gives the protein CASSLKAGLGTDTQYF.